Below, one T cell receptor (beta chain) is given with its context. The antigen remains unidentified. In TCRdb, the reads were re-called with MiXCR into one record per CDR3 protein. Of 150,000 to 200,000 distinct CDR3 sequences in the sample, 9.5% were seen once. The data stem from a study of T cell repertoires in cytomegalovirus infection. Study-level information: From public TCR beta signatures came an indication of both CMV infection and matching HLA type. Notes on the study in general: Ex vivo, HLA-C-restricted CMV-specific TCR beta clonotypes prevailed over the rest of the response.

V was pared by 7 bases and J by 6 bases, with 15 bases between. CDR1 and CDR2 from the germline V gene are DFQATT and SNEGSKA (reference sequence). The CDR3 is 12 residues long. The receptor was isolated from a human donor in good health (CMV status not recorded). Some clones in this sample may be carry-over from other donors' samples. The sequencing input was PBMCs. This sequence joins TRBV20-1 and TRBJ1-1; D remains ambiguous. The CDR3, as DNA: TGCAGTGGCGAGCGAGGGAATCCTGAAGCTTTCTTT. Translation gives CSGERGNPEAFF.